This entry concerns a single TCR beta chain. These data originate in a study of cytomegalovirus exposure and HLA in healthy donors. The CDR3 loop spans 14 amino acids. J was trimmed by 8 bases and V by 2 bases; bases with no gene match: 6. Germline V lookup: CDR1 SGHAT, CDR2 FQDESV (reference sequence). Vbeta (60) and Jbeta (13) primers were used in the PCR. Clones were read by immunoSEQ multiplex PCR, and TCRdb kept only the in-frame ones, dropping some. The sample yields about 160,000 clones, 65% to 85% seen once. Sequencing was performed on PBMCs. The chain recombines TRBV11-1 with TRBJ2-1; 7 positions agree with TRBD1. The TCR was taken from a man between 40 and 49 years old in good health and CMV-seropositive. The CDR3 sequence is CASSLWDSTDEQFF. DNA for the CDR3: TGTGCCAGCAGCTTATGGGACAGTACTGATGAGCAGTTCTTC.